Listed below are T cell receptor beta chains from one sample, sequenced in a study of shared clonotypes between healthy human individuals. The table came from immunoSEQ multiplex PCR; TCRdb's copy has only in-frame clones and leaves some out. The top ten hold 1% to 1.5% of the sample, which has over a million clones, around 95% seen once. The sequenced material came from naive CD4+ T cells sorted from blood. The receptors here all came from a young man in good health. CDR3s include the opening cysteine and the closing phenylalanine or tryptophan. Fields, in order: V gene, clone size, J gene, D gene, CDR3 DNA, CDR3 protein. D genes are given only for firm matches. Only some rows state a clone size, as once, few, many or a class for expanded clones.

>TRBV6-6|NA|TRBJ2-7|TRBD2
TGTGCCAGCAGTTACTCGGGACGCGGGGGGCAGTACTTC
CASSYSGRGGQYF
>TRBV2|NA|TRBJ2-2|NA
TGTGCCAGCGGTGACGGGGAGCTGTTTTTT
CASGDGELFF
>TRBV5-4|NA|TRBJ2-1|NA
TGTGCCAGCAGCTCCGCCCAGTACAATGAGCAGTTCTTC
CASSSAQYNEQFF
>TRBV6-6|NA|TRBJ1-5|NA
TGTGCCAGCAACAAACCAGTAAGCAATCAGCCCCAGCATTTT
CASNKPVSNQPQHF
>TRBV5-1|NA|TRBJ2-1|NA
TGCGCCAGCAGCTTCGGGACTGGCAGCTCCTACAATGAGCAGTTCTTC
CASSFGTGSSYNEQFF
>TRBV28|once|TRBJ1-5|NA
TGTGCCAGCAGTGGGGACCTTCAGCCCCAGCATTTT
CASSGDLQPQHF
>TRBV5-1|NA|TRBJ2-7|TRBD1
TGCGCCACCATAACAACAGGGGATTTCTCCTACGAGCAGTACTTC
CATITTGDFSYEQYF
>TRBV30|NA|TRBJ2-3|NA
TGTGCCTGGAAATTTTCAGGGCACACAGATACGCAGTATTTT
CAWKFSGHTDTQYF
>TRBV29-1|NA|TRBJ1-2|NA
TGCAGCGTTGAGGCCGGGGGAATGAGCTATGGCTACACCTTC
CSVEAGGMSYGYTF
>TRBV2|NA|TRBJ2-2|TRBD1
TGTGCCAGCAGATATACAACAGGGGCTCCCGGGGAGCTGTTTTTT
CASRYTTGAPGELFF
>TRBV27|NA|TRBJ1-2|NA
TGTGCCAGCAGTCCCCAGAAGGGTGGCTATGGCTACACCTTC
CASSPQKGGYGYTF
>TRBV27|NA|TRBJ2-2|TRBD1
TGTGCCAGCAGTTCTTATCCCCCCCCGGCAGGGGGCATTAGGGAGCTGTTTTTT
CASSSYPPPAGGIRELFF
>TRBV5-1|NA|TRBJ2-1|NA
TGCGCCAGCAGCTTGAGGGAGTACAATGAGCAGTTCTTC
CASSLREYNEQFF
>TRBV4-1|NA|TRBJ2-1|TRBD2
TGCGCCAGCAGCCTAATAGCGGGAGTAGCCCGAATGGAGCAGTTCTTC
CASSLIAGVARMEQFF
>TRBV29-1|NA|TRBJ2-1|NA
TGCAGCGTTGCAAGCAATGAGCAGTTCTTC
CSVASNEQFF
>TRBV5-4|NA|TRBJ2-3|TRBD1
TGTGCCAGCAGCCCCACAGGGGGCACAGATACGCAGTATTTT
CASSPTGGTDTQYF
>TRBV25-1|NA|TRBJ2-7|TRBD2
TGTGCCAGCAGTGAAGGTCTAGCGGGAGCATATTACGAGCAGTACTTC
CASSEGLAGAYYEQYF
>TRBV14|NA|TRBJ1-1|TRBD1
TGTGCCAGCAGCCTAACTCTACAGGGGGGACCCATGAACACTGAAGCTTTCTTT
CASSLTLQGGPMNTEAFF
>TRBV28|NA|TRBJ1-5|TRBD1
TGTGCCAGCACCCGGACAGGGAGCAATCAGCCCCAGCATTTT
CASTRTGSNQPQHF
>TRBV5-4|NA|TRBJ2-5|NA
TGTGCCAGCAGCTTGGCCGGCGAGACCCAGTACTTC
CASSLAGETQYF
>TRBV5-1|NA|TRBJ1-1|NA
TGCGCCAGCAGCATTAGACGGATGAACACTGAAGCTTTCTTT
CASSIRRMNTEAFF
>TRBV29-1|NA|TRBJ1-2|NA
TGCAGCGTTGGGACAGTGGAATATGGCTACACCTTC
CSVGTVEYGYTF
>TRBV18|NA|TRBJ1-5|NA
TGTGCCAGCTCACCCTACTGGGATCAGCCCCAGCATTTT
CASSPYWDQPQHF
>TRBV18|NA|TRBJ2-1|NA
TGTGCCAGCTCACCTTTACGAAGTTTAAATGAGCAGTTCTTC
CASSPLRSLNEQFF
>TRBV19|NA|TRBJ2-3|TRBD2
TGTGCCAGTAGTATCTCTAGCGGGAGTGCAGATACGCAGTATTTT
CASSISSGSADTQYF
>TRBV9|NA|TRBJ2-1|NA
TGTGCCAGCAGCGAACAAAACAGGGTGACTGAGCAGTTCTTC
CASSEQNRVTEQFF
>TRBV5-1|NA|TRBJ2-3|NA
TGCGCCAGCACTTCCCCCTTTGTGGCGGGCACAGATACGCAGTATTTT
CASTSPFVAGTDTQYF
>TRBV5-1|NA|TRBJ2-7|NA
TGCGCCAGCAGCTTGGGGTTGGACGCCTACGAGCAGTACTTC
CASSLGLDAYEQYF